The clone carrying this T cell receptor beta chain showed up just a few times. This specimen comes from a study of blood T cells in healthy people across ages. Then a second PCR, running roughly 7 to 11 cycles, was carried out with a sample-barcoded 5' primer and a J-beta primer mix. TCRdb reprocessed the 5' RACE reads via MiXCR and lists one record per CDR3 protein. The repertoire holds approximately 810,000 distinct CDR3 sequences, with under 40% as singletons. V gave up 3 bases and J gave up 2 bases, with 11 bases separating them. Germline V CDR1 and CDR2: MGHDK, SYGVNS. The CDR3 loop spans 15 amino acids.

Sample: blood. The chain joins TRBV25-1 to TRBJ2-1, with D maybe TRBD1 (5 bases). The TCR was taken from a man younger than 30 in good health. The CDR3 reads CASSEEQVPYNEQFF. The CDR3, as DNA: TGTGCCAGCAGTGAGGAACAGGTTCCCTACAATGAGCAGTTCTTC.